Listed here are 23 T cell receptor beta chains from one sample, sequenced in a study of molecular identifiers for immune sequencing clone quantification. TCRdb processed the PCR reads anew with MiXCR; each CDR3 protein has one entry. The sample has 490,000 or so distinct CDR3 sequences; under 30% are singletons. Specimen: naive CD8+ T cells from blood, with Jurkat cell RNA spiked in. Subset indicated: FACS-sorted CD8+CD4-CCR7+CD45RA+ naive T cells. The receptors here all came from a human donor in good health. Some libraries in this study had Jurkat cell RNA spiked in.

This clonotype was counted a few times. The chain links TRBV6-5 to TRBJ2-7; 7 bases line up with TRBD2. Germline V gene sequence: CDR1 MNHEY, CDR2 SVGAGI. The CDR3 is 15 residues long. V gave up 0 bases and J gave up 3 bases; unmatched junction bases: 5. In nucleotides, the CDR3 is TGTGCCAGCAGTTACTCGGGGGAGGGCTACTACGAGCAGTACTTC. This sequence encodes CASSYSGEGYYEQYF.

This clonotype was seen more than once but under ten times. The chain employs TRBV5-6 and TRBJ2-5; D is possibly TRBD1 or TRBD2 (5 bases each). CDR1 is SGHDT and CDR2 is YYEEEE in the germline V gene. The germline V and J ends were trimmed by 0 bases and 5 bases, with 14 bases remaining between them. CDR3 length: 15 amino acids. The CDR3 DNA reads as TGTGCCAGCAGCTTGGCCCGGGACCCCACCGAGACCCAGTACTTC. Encoded protein: CASSLARDPTETQYF.

The table lists this clonotype with a few counts. The V call is TRBV14, the J call TRBJ1-1; D might be TRBD1 (5 bases). Germline-derived CDR1 and CDR2 are SGHDN and FVKESK. The CDR3 totals 15 residues. The V end lost 2 bases, the J end lost 4 bases, and 14 bases lay between the germline ends. The DNA of the CDR3 is TGTGCCAGCAGCCAACTCTCGGGTAGGGGCACTGAAGCTTTCTTT. It specifies CASSQLSGRGTEAFF. The full variable domain, in which reference TRBV14 and TRBJ1-1 provide the parts outside the CDR3, is EAGVTQFPSHSVIEKGQTVTLRCDPISGHDNLYWYRRVMGKEIKFLLHFVKESKQDESGMPNNRFLAERTGGTYSTLKVQPAELEDSGVYFCASSQLSGRGTEAFFGQGTRLTVV.

This chain links TRBV27 with TRBJ1-5; D ambiguous. CDR1 MNHEY and CDR2 SMNVEV come from the germline V gene (reference sequence). Trimming pared 0 bases from V and 4 bases from J, leaving 13 bases between. The CDR3 has 16 amino acids. The CDR3: CASSLSGGRNNQPQHF. The CDR3 DNA sequence: TGTGCCAGCAGTTTATCGGGAGGCAGGAATAATCAGCCCCAGCATTTT.

The rearrangement links TRBV7-2 to TRBJ1-4; D gene unclear. The CDR3 sequence is 12 residues long. V lost 3 bases and J 8 bases, leaving 7 bases between the germline ends. CDR1 is SGHTA, CDR2 FQGNSA, per germline. CDR3 in amino acids: CASSFDAEKLFF. The CDR3 region has the DNA TGTGCCAGCAGCTTTGATGCCGAAAAACTGTTTTTT. Together with reference TRBV7-2 and TRBJ1-4, the CDR3 gives the full variable domain: GAGVSQSPSNKVTEKGKDVELRCDPISGHTALYWYRQSLGQGLEFLIYFQGNSAPDKSGLPSDRFSAERTGGSVSTLTIQRTQQEDSAVYLCASSFDAEKLFFGSGTQLSVL.

This clonotype has just a few counts. J is TRBJ2-7 and V is TRBV5-6; 7 bases agree with TRBD2. This CDR3 has 12 amino acids. Germline CDR1 and CDR2: SGHDT and YYEEEE. The junction had 1 base not matched to a gene; V was cut back by 1 base and J by 6 bases. The CDR3 region has the DNA TGTGCCAGCAGCTTGATAGCGGGCGAGCAGTACTTC. This translates into CASSLIAGEQYF.

This clonotype showed up many times. The genes are TRBV2 and TRBJ2-3; unclear D gene. The V end was cut by 3 bases, the J end by 4 bases, with 17 bases between. This CDR3 contains 16 residues. Germline loops: CDR1 SNHLY, CDR2 FYNNEI. The CDR3 reads CASSEARPQGSDTQYF. The CDR3 DNA sequence: TGTGCCAGCAGTGAGGCCCGACCGCAAGGGTCAGATACGCAGTATTTT.

For this clonotype: The junction shows a germline mismatch at one end, possibly a read error. V is TRBV27 and J is TRBJ2-3; 14 bases are a match to TRBD2. The germline V gene has CDR1 MNHEY and CDR2 SMNVEV (reference sequence). The CDR3 spans 18 residues. This CDR3 is CAGSPGTSGSINTDTQYF. The CDR3, as DNA: TGTGCCGGCAGTCCCGGGACTAGCGGGAGTATCAACACAGATACGCAGTATTTT.

This clonotype turned up a few times. This chain links TRBV15 with TRBJ1-2; no firm D call. Germline V CDR1 and CDR2: LNHNV, YYDKDF (reference sequence). V lost 1 base and J 3 bases, leaving 12 bases between the germline ends. The CDR3 totals 15 residues. In DNA form, the CDR3 reads TGTGCCACCAGCAGAGTTTCCTCTCTCGACTATGGCTACACCTTC. Translating it yields CATSRVSSLDYGYTF.

With respect to this clonotype: A read error is possible here, since a much larger clone lies one base away. This chain uses TRBV10-3 with TRBJ2-3; D is perhaps TRBD2 (5 bases). The V gene's germline CDR1 is ENHRY and CDR2 SYGVKD. The CDR3 extends over 13 amino acids. CDR3 in amino acids: CTISRGITDTQYF. The CDR3 DNA follows: TGTACCATCAGTCGGGGAATCACAGATACGCAGTATTTT.

On this clonotype: A read error may be the cause here, since a much bigger clone is one base away. The chain joins TRBV12-3 or TRBV12-4 to TRBJ2-7; TRBD2 might be the D (6 bases). The CDR3 loop spans 14 amino acids. The CDR3 here is CASSYGRGLYERYF. CDR3 coding DNA: TGTGCCAGCAGTTACGGTCGGGGGTTGTACGAGCGGTACTTC.

The CDR3 is CASSEGLAGVGEQYF. In DNA, the CDR3 is TGTGCCAGCAGCGAAGGACTAGCGGGGGTCGGCGAGCAGTACTTC. The rearrangement uses TRBV9 and TRBJ2-7; 13 bases map to TRBD2. Germline V gene lookup returns CDR1 SGDLS and CDR2 YYNGEE. With V trimmed by 3 bases and J by 6 bases, 6 bases remained unmatched. CDR3 length: 15 residues.

This chain joins TRBV29-1 and TRBJ2-7; 8 positions match TRBD2. The germline CDR1 and CDR2 sequences are SQVTM and ANQGSEA. V lost 6 bases to trimming and J lost 4 bases; unmatched junction nucleotides: 11. This CDR3 contains 14 residues. As DNA, the CDR3 is TGCAGCGTCCCTCTAGCGGGTGAAAGGTACGAGCAGTACTTC. Amino acid sequence: CSVPLAGERYEQYF.

Note on this clonotype: This may stem from a read error, because a much larger clone lies one nucleotide away. The chain combines TRBV29-1 with TRBJ1-1; D ambiguous. The germline V gene has CDR1 SQVTM and CDR2 ANQGSEA. CDR3 length equals 15 residues. Between the trimmed V and J ends, which lost 3 bases and 5 bases, there was a span of 19 bases. CDR3 region: CSVDHVGSLTTEAFF. CDR3 coding DNA: TGCAGCGTTGACCACGTCGGGAGTTTAACAACTGAAGCTTTCTTT.

V gene TRBV9 combines with J gene TRBJ2-3; no clear D gene. This CDR3 is built from 13 residues. The V and J ends lost 2 bases and 2 bases respectively, with 6 bases between them. Germline V gene data show CDR1 as SGDLS and CDR2 as YYNGEE. The CDR3 region is CASSVMTTDTQYF. CDR3 DNA: TGTGCCAGCAGCGTCATGACCACAGATACGCAGTATTTT.

In the case of this clonotype: This may be a read error, as it is one base from a much larger clone. The chain links TRBV6-1 to TRBJ1-1; D unclear. Germline V gene sequence: CDR1 MNHNS, CDR2 SASEGT. The CDR3 extends over 15 amino acids. This CDR3 reads CTSSEWVVENTEAFF. The CDR3 nucleotides are TGTACCAGCAGTGAATGGGTTGTGGAGAACACTGAAGCTTTCTTT.

This clonotype was recorded at least ten times. The chain combines TRBV7-8 with TRBJ2-5, with 8 bases fitting TRBD2. The V segment lost 1 base and the J segment 2 bases; nucleotides outside the gene matches: 9. The V gene's germline CDR1 is SGHVS and CDR2 FQNEAQ. This CDR3 spans 17 amino acids. In nucleotides, the CDR3 is TGTGCCAGCAGCTTAGTTGGAGCGGGGGTCCCACAAGAGACCCAGTACTTC. It specifies CASSLVGAGVPQETQYF.

This chain uses TRBV19 with TRBJ2-3; 7 bases are a match to TRBD1. The trim removed 6 bases at V and 1 base at J, leaving 10 bases unmatched. CDR1 is LNHDA and CDR2 is SQIVND in the germline V gene (reference sequence). The CDR3 is 16 residues long. This CDR3 is CASRAKKGARTDTQYF. The CDR3 DNA reads TGTGCCAGTAGGGCCAAAAAGGGGGCTCGCACAGATACGCAGTATTTT. The entire variable domain, with the rest obtained from reference TRBV19 and TRBJ2-3, is as follows: DGGITQSPKYLFRKEGQNVTLSCEQNLNHDAMYWYRQDPGQGLRLIYYSQIVNDFQKGDIAEGYSVSREKKESFPLTVTSAQKNPTAFYLCASRAKKGARTDTQYFGPGTRLTVL.

This chain uses TRBV29-1 with TRBJ2-3; D is perhaps TRBD2 (6 bases). This CDR3 has 15 residues. The V end lost 6 bases, the J end lost 8 bases, and 24 bases lay between the germline ends. Germline CDR1 SQVTM, CDR2 ANQGSEA. The CDR3 sequence is CSVAGGTTPTATQYF. The CDR3 coding sequence is TGCAGCGTGGCCGGAGGGACGACCCCCACCGCTACGCAGTATTTT.

CDR3 in DNA: TGCAGCGTGATGGTAGGAGCTAGCTTTGACGAGCAGTACTTC. Translated: CSVMVGASFDEQYF. This chain links TRBV29-1 with TRBJ2-7; a possible D gene is TRBD2 (5 bases). Germline loops: CDR1 SQVTM, CDR2 ANQGSEA. Trimming left V 6 bases short and J 5 bases short, with 20 bases between. CDR3 length: 14 amino acids.

A word on this clonotype: Possible read error: a much larger clone is one base away. This chain uses TRBV6-5 with TRBJ2-5; 7 nucleotides agree with TRBD2. V lost 8 bases to trimming and J lost 3 bases; unmatched junction nucleotides: 12. The V gene's germline CDR1 is MNHEY and CDR2 SVGAGI. CDR3 length equals 15 residues. CDR3 loop: CASGSPSRGEETQYF. The DNA for the CDR3 is TGTGCCAGCGGCTCCCCTTCCCGGGGGGAAGAGACCCAGTACTTC.

This clonotype was observed a handful of times. V and J are TRBV7-9 and TRBJ2-3; possible D gene TRBD1, 6 bases. The CDR3 has 16 residues. Germline CDR1 SEHNR, CDR2 FQNEAQ (reference sequence). The ends were cut back, 4 bases at V and 2 bases at J, with 16 bases in the middle. CDR3 protein: CASSSNNRAPTDTQYF. The CDR3 nucleotides are TGTGCCAGCAGCTCAAATAACAGGGCCCCCACAGATACGCAGTATTTT.

Notes on this clonotype: Being one base from a much bigger clone, this may be a read error. This chain links TRBV7-9 with TRBJ2-7; D could derive from TRBD1 or TRBD2 (5 bases each). The CDR3 length is 14 residues. Germline CDR1 reads SEHNR; CDR2 reads FQNEAQ (reference sequence). CDR3 residues: CASSPGTNFHERYF. DNA for the CDR3: TGTGCCAGCAGCCCCGGGACGAATTTCCACGAGCGGTACTTC.